Following are 20 T cell receptor beta chains from one sample sequenced in a study of PD-1 blockade in classical Hodgkin lymphoma. Clones were read by immunoSEQ multiplex PCR, and TCRdb kept only the in-frame ones, dropping some. The sample records around 40,000 clones, 77% being singletons. Time point: cycle 4 day 1 (C4D1), after six to seven weeks of nivolumab. Each patient experienced a relapse that followed autologous stem cell transplantation, and brentuximab vedotin exposure varied. The sequencing here drew on peripheral blood mononuclear cells (PBMCs), taken before the fourth cycle of nivolumab. These receptors originate from a human donor with classical Hodgkin lymphoma.

This chain links TRBV19 with TRBJ2-5; D might be TRBD1 (6 bases). CDR3 length: 13 residues. Germline CDR1 and CDR2: LNHDA and SQIVND (reference sequence). V was pared by 3 bases and J by 4 bases, with 9 bases between. CDR3 nucleotides: TGTGCCAGTAGTATGATGGACAGAGAGACCCAGTACTTC. Encoded protein: CASSMMDRETQYF.

The CDR3 spells CASSPQTGYGYTF. The CDR3 bases are TGTGCCAGCAGCCCGCAGACAGGGTATGGCTACACCTTC. This chain links TRBV7-2 with TRBJ1-2; 7 bases match TRBD1. V trimming: 5 bases; J trimming: 5 bases; junction bases outside the gene matches: 5. Per the germline V gene, CDR1 is SGHTA and CDR2 is FQGNSA. CDR3 length: 13 residues.

The V call is TRBV9, the J call TRBJ2-3; 8 bases agree with TRBD1. Trimming removed 3 bases from V and 1 base from J; junction bases left unmatched: 4. Germline CDR1 reads SGDLS; CDR2 reads YYNGEE. The CDR3 has 15 residues. CDR3 region: CASSARGQGTDTQYF. The CDR3, as DNA: TGTGCCAGCAGCGCCAGGGGGCAGGGCACAGATACGCAGTATTTT. Looking up the rest from reference TRBV9 and TRBJ2-3 gives the full variable domain: DSGVTQTPKHLITATGQRVTLRCSPRSGDLSVYWYQQSLDQGLQFLIQYYNGEERAKGNILERFSAQQFPDLHSELNLSSLELGDSALYFCASSARGQGTDTQYFGPGTRLTVL.

The V call is TRBV28, the J call TRBJ1-4; TRBD1 might be the D (6 bases). The CDR3 covers 12 residues. Trimming shortened V by 5 bases and J by 8 bases, and 9 bases separated the two germline ends. The germline V gene has CDR1 MDHEN and CDR2 SYDVKM. The DNA for the CDR3 is TGTGCCAGCAGTACAGGGTCGGAAAAACTGTTTTTT. Translating gives CASSTGSEKLFF.

This chain connects TRBV28 to TRBJ2-6; TRBD1 matches at 9 bases. V shed 8 bases, J shed 0 bases, and the junction held 11 bases outside the gene matches. CDR3 length: 18 residues. The germline gives CDR1 MDHEN, CDR2 SYDVKM. The CDR3 DNA reads TGTGCCAGCGGAGAGGGTGGGACAGGGAGCTCTGGGGCCAACGTCCTGACTTTC. Protein: CASGEGGTGSSGANVLTF. Combining the CDR3 with reference TRBV28 and TRBJ2-6 gives the whole variable domain DVKVTQSSRYLVKRTGEKVFLECVQDMDHENMFWYRQDPGLGLRLIYFSYDVKMKEKGDIPEGYSVSREKKERFSLILESASTNQTSMYLCASGEGGTGSSGANVLTFGAGSRLTVL.

The rearrangement joins TRBV29-1 to TRBJ2-7; D is tentatively TRBD1 or TRBD2 (5 bases each). V lost 5 bases to trimming and J lost 6 bases, with 17 bases between them. The CDR3 consists of 13 residues. Per the germline V gene, CDR1 is SQVTM and CDR2 is ANQGSEA. The chain's CDR3 is CSVTPPGTVEQYF. Written as DNA, the CDR3 is TGCAGCGTTACACCCCCCGGGACCGTCGAGCAGTACTTC.

This clone was seen a few times. The chain combines TRBV7-9 with TRBJ1-4; the match to TRBD1 covers 9 bases. With V trimmed by 5 bases and J by 8 bases, 9 bases remained unmatched. This CDR3 has 15 amino acids. Germline V gives CDR1 SEHNR, CDR2 FQNEAQ (reference sequence). The CDR3 sequence: CASSGRDRAFEKLFF. The CDR3 bases are TGTGCCAGCAGCGGCCGGGACAGGGCTTTCGAAAAACTGTTTTTT. The whole variable domain, remainder taken from reference TRBV7-9 and TRBJ1-4, is DTGVSQNPRHKITKRGQNVTFRCDPISEHNRLYWYRQTLGQGPEFLTYFQNEAQLEKSRLLSDRFSAERPKGSFSTLEIQRTEQGDSAMYLCASSGRDRAFEKLFFGSGTQLSVL.

This sequence joins TRBV19 and TRBJ1-6; no firm D call. Germline V gives CDR1 LNHDA, CDR2 SQIVND (reference sequence). V was shortened by 5 bases and J by 7 bases, with 9 bases between the two germline ends. This CDR3 region has 13 residues. The CDR3 loop reads CASSPGDNSPLHF. CDR3 bases: TGTGCCAGTAGTCCGGGTGACAATTCACCCCTCCACTTT.

This clone is medium-sized. The V gene is TRBV19, the J gene TRBJ2-3; no firm D call. Trimming removed 8 bases from V and 4 bases from J, with 13 bases in between. CDR3 length: 13 residues. Germline V gene lookup returns CDR1 LNHDA and CDR2 SQIVND (reference sequence). The CDR3 bases are TGTGCCAGTGCCCAGGTCAAGGCAGATACGCAGTATTTT. It yields the protein CASAQVKADTQYF.

The chain links TRBV21-1 to TRBJ1-5. TRBV21-1 is a pseudogene. The CDR3 loop spans 18 amino acids. This CDR3 reads CASSASTQGAYSNQPQHF. CDR3 coding DNA: TGTGCCAGCAGCGCCTCTACCCAGGGAGCCTATAGCAATCAGCCCCAGCATTTT.

The genes are TRBV5-1 and TRBJ2-7; TRBD2 aligns across 8 bases. This CDR3 spans 14 amino acids. Germline V lookup: CDR1 SGHRS, CDR2 YFSETQ. V was clipped by 4 bases and J by 2 bases; unmatched bases: 5. The CDR3 DNA is TGCGCCAGCAGCCCGGGGGGGGTCGCCTACGAGCAGTACTTC. Amino acids: CASSPGGVAYEQYF.

CDR3 in DNA: TGTGCCAGCAGCCTAGAAGGGAATTCACCCCTCCACTTT. Translated, it gives CASSLEGNSPLHF. The chain has TRBV6-4 and TRBJ1-6; D gene uncertain. Looked up from germline, CDR1 is MRHNA and CDR2 is SNTAGT. Trimming stripped 6 bases from V and 7 bases from J, with 10 bases between. CDR3 size: 13 residues.

The chain has TRBV5-6 and TRBJ2-1; maybe TRBD2 (6 bases). With 4 bases removed from V and 10 bases from J, the gap between germline ends came to 21 bases. This CDR3 is 15 amino acids long. CDR1 is SGHDT, CDR2 YYEEEE, per germline. The CDR3 here is CASSPGEKTVPEQFF. The CDR3 bases are TGTGCCAGCAGCCCGGGAGAGAAGACGGTCCCGGAGCAGTTCTTC.

The chain carries TRBV5-1 and TRBJ2-3; D call uncertain. The CDR3 spans 15 residues. Trimming cost V 3 bases and J 5 bases, with 16 bases left between them. Germline CDR1 SGHRS, CDR2 YFSETQ. CDR3 nucleotide sequence: TGCGCCAGCAGCTCAACCGATGGGTTCTTAGATACGCAGTATTTT. Translating gives CASSSTDGFLDTQYF. The whole variable domain, filled in from reference TRBV5-1 and TRBJ2-3, reads KAGVTQTPRYLIKTRGQQVTLSCSPISGHRSVSWYQQTPGQGLQFLFEYFSETQRNKGNFPGRFSGRQFSNSRSEMNVSTLELGDSALYLCASSSTDGFLDTQYFGPGTRLTVL.

The chain couples TRBV9 to TRBJ2-5; 8 bases agree with TRBD1. V was clipped by 4 bases and J by 5 bases; unmatched bases: 10. This CDR3 region has 15 residues. The germline V gene encodes CDR1 SGDLS and CDR2 YYNGEE. In DNA form, the CDR3 reads TGTGCCAGCAGCCCTCAGACAGGGGCCTTGGAGACCCAGTACTTC. Amino acids: CASSPQTGALETQYF.

The chain recombines TRBV11-1 with TRBJ1-2; D possibly corresponds to TRBD1 (5 bases). CDR3 length equals 14 residues. CDR1 is SGHAT, CDR2 FQDESV, per germline (reference sequence). Between the trimmed V and J ends, which lost 5 bases and 4 bases, there was a span of 14 bases. The CDR3 spells CASSNGHVGYGYTF. CDR3 DNA sequence: TGTGCCAGCAGCAACGGACACGTAGGCTATGGCTACACCTTC.

The V call is TRBV4-3, the J call TRBJ2-3; D is possibly TRBD1 or TRBD2 (6 bases each). V shed 4 bases and J shed 2 bases, with 13 bases lying between them. Germline V CDR1 and CDR2: LGHNA, YSLEER. This CDR3 is built from 15 residues. CDR3 residues: CASSRGGQDTDTQYF. In DNA form, the CDR3 reads TGCGCCAGCAGCCGAGGGGGGCAAGACACAGATACGCAGTATTTT.

The chain has TRBV12-5 and TRBJ2-5; 8 bases align to TRBD1. The CDR3 sequence is 14 residues long. V lost 1 base, J lost 5 bases, and 3 bases stayed unmatched. CDR1 and CDR2 from the germline V gene are LGHNT and FRNRAP. The CDR3 is CASGLAGGGETQYF. The CDR3 bases are TGTGCTAGTGGTTTGGCAGGGGGCGGGGAGACCCAGTACTTC.

This clone has a single count. The rearrangement uses TRBV4-2 and TRBJ1-3, with D possibly matching TRBD1 (6 bases). The J call may be wrong; the DNA end is better matched by TRBJ2-2. Per germline, CDR1 LGHNA and CDR2 YNFKEQ. The CDR3 extends over 14 amino acids. CDR3 sequence reads: CASSQSRGTGELFF. In DNA, the CDR3 is TGTGCCAGCAGCCAAAGTAGGGGGACCGGGGAGCTGTTTTTT.

The genes are TRBV30 and TRBJ1-1; perhaps TRBD1 as D (5 bases). V lost 5 bases and J 3 bases, leaving 13 bases between the germline ends. Germline lookup yields CDR1 GTSNPN and CDR2 SVGIG (reference sequence). CDR3 length: 13 amino acids. CDR3 region: CAWSRGTYTEAFF. Here the CDR3 DNA reads TGTGCCTGGTCAAGGGGTACCTACACTGAAGCTTTCTTT. Full variable domain (remainder filled in from reference TRBV30 and TRBJ1-1): SQTIHQWPATLVQPVGSPLSLECTVEGTSNPNLYWYRQAAGRGLQLLFYSVGIGQISSEVPQNLSASRPQDRQFILSSKKLLLSDSGFYLCAWSRGTYTEAFFGQGTRLTVV.